Below, 24 T cell receptor beta chains from the same sample are listed, as sequenced in a study of blood T cell repertoires in COVID-19. Using immunoSEQ multiplex PCR, the repertoire was profiled, and TCRdb retains in-frame clones only, with some absent. The table has a few hundred thousand clones, roughly four fifths seen once. The sequenced sample was PBMCs or T cells enriched from blood (not recorded which). Every receptor here comes from a woman aged 50 to 60 who had recovered from COVID-19.

This chain links TRBV12-3 or TRBV12-4 with TRBJ2-3; tentatively, D is TRBD2 (5 bases). V lost 2 bases, J lost 5 bases, and 8 bases lay in between. This CDR3 is 13 amino acids long. The CDR3 DNA is TGTGCCAGCAGTTTATCGGGGAGAGATACGCAGTATTTT. Translation gives CASSLSGRDTQYF.

This chain links TRBV19 with TRBJ1-5; 10 nucleotides line up with TRBD1. J was trimmed by 4 bases and V by 6 bases; bases with no gene match: 6. The CDR3 has 15 residues. CDR1 is LNHDA and CDR2 is SQIVND in the germline V gene (reference sequence). CDR3 DNA sequence: TGTGCCAGTAGCCCGGGACAGGGGTGGAATCAGCCCCAGCATTTT. Translating gives CASSPGQGWNQPQHF.

The chain combines TRBV6-5 with TRBJ1-2, with D tentatively TRBD1 (5 bases). The CDR3 consists of 14 residues. Germline CDR1 MNHEY, CDR2 SVGAGI. The V and J ends lost 0 bases and 6 bases respectively, with 11 bases between them. CDR3 bases: TGTGCCAGCAGTTACTCGGCGGGGCGAAATGGCTACACCTTC. Its translation: CASSYSAGRNGYTF.

This chain links TRBV9 with TRBJ2-3; 9 bases match TRBD2. Looked up from germline, CDR1 is SGDLS and CDR2 is YYNGEE. The length of the CDR3 is 16 residues. With 2 bases clipped from V and 6 bases from J, the junction kept 10 bases outside the gene matches. CDR3 sequence reads: CASSVSLAGTEDTQYF. The CDR3 DNA is TGTGCCAGCAGCGTGTCTCTAGCGGGGACGGAGGATACGCAGTATTTT.

This chain connects TRBV10-3 to TRBJ1-2; the D gene is possibly TRBD1 (5 bases). The V gene's germline CDR1 is ENHRY and CDR2 SYGVKD. CDR3 size: 11 residues. With 8 bases removed from V and 6 bases from J, the gap between germline ends came to 10 bases. The CDR3 sequence is CAIGGGNGYTF. Written as DNA, the CDR3 is TGTGCCATCGGGGGGGGGAATGGCTACACCTTC.

The chain carries TRBV5-6 and TRBJ2-7; 7 nucleotides match TRBD1. Germline CDR1 and CDR2: SGHDT and YYEEEE. This CDR3 is 16 amino acids long. The ends lost 3 bases at V and 4 bases at J; junction bases unmatched: 13. This CDR3 reads CASSSGGAGYQYEQYF. For the CDR3, the DNA is TGTGCCAGCAGCTCAGGGGGAGCAGGGTACCAGTACGAGCAGTACTTC.

This clone was recorded a few times. This chain uses TRBV7-9 with TRBJ2-6; TRBD1 might be the D (6 bases). The CDR3 length is 16 residues. V was clipped by 8 bases and J by 3 bases, with 17 bases between them. Germline CDR1 and CDR2: SEHNR and FQNEAQ (reference sequence). CDR3 sequence (DNA): TGTGCCAGCCGGCTACAACAGGGACGTGGGGCCAACGTCCTGACTTTC. This translates into CASRLQQGRGANVLTF.

The chain joins TRBV5-1 to TRBJ1-3; D gene uncertain. Between the trimmed V and J ends, which lost 3 bases and 0 bases, there was a span of 10 bases. The CDR3 totals 15 residues. The germline V gene encodes CDR1 SGHRS and CDR2 YFSETQ. The CDR3 DNA is TGCGCCAGCAGCTGGACCGGGAACTCTGGAAACACCATATATTTT. Translated: CASSWTGNSGNTIYF.

This clone came up a few times. V usage is TRBV4-2 and J usage is TRBJ2-7, with D possibly being TRBD1 (6 bases). Germline V gene sequence: CDR1 LGHNA, CDR2 YNFKEQ. V was cut by 4 bases and J by 2 bases, with 21 bases left in between. The CDR3 is 17 residues long. CDR3 DNA: TGTGCCAGCAGCCCTCGAAAAGGGCAGGGGCTTGCCTACGAGCAGTACTTC. Its translation is CASSPRKGQGLAYEQYF.

The chain couples TRBV20-1 to TRBJ1-2; D gene uncertain. The CDR3 is made up of 14 amino acids. V was pared by 3 bases and J by 4 bases, with 15 bases between. CDR1 and CDR2 from the germline V gene are DFQATT and SNEGSKA (reference sequence). The CDR3 bases are TGCAGTGCTAGTCGACCGCCGGGGATCTATGGCTACACCTTC. Its protein product is CSASRPPGIYGYTF.

This chain joins TRBV29-1 and TRBJ1-1; D gene uncertain. The CDR3 is 11 residues long. Germline CDR1 and CDR2: SQVTM and ANQGSEA. The V end was cut by 3 bases, the J end by 8 bases, with 10 bases between. CDR3 DNA: TGCAGCGTTGAGGGAGGGCCCGAAGCTTTCTTT. Amino acids: CSVEGGPEAFF.

The gene calls are TRBV9 and TRBJ1-2, with a weak D call TRBD1 (6 bases). The CDR3 extends over 15 amino acids. The germline V gene has CDR1 SGDLS and CDR2 YYNGEE. V shed 4 bases and J shed 8 bases, with 21 bases lying between them. CDR3 DNA: TGTGCCAGCAGCTCCAACCCGGGGGGGGGCGAAGGCTACACCTTC. Amino acid sequence: CASSSNPGGGEGYTF.

The chain joins TRBV18 to TRBJ1-2; 9 nucleotides line up with TRBD1. The trim removed 6 bases at V and 6 bases at J, leaving 5 bases unmatched. Germline lookup yields CDR1 KGHSH and CDR2 LQKENI. There are 13 residues in the CDR3. The CDR3 DNA reads as TGTGCCAGCTCCCTCACAGGGGGCGATGGCTACACCTTC. Its protein is CASSLTGGDGYTF. Full variable domain (missing parts from reference TRBV18 and TRBJ1-2): NAGVMQNPRHLVRRRGQEARLRCSPMKGHSHVYWYRQLPEEGLKFMVYLQKENIIDESGMPKERFSAEFPKEGPSILRIQQVVRGDSAAYFCASSLTGGDGYTFGSGTRLTVV.

The chain couples TRBV3-1 (or the pseudogene TRBV3-2) to TRBJ1-3, with D perhaps matching TRBD1 (5 bases). The CDR3 consists of 15 residues. The V end lost 4 bases, the J end lost 0 bases, and 10 bases lay between the germline ends. Germline V gene data show CDR1 as LGHDT and CDR2 as YNNKEL (reference sequence). The CDR3 loop is CASSRQRGSGNTIYF. The CDR3 DNA follows: TGTGCCAGCAGCCGCCAAAGGGGCTCTGGAAACACCATATATTTT.

CDR3 nucleotides: TGTGCCAGTAGTATAGTTGGCGGGAACGAGGGCTACACCTTC. This sequence encodes CASSIVGGNEGYTF. This sequence joins TRBV19 and TRBJ1-2; D not resolved. This CDR3 is built from 14 residues. Trimming stripped 1 base from V and 8 bases from J, with 14 bases between. Per germline, CDR1 LNHDA and CDR2 SQIVND (reference sequence). Together with reference TRBV19 and TRBJ1-2, the CDR3 gives the full variable domain: DGGITQSPKYLFRKEGQNVTLSCEQNLNHDAMYWYRQDPGQGLRLIYYSQIVNDFQKGDIAEGYSVSREKKESFPLTVTSAQKNPTAFYLCASSIVGGNEGYTFGSGTRLTVV.

This sequence joins TRBV5-1 and TRBJ1-4; D is uncertain. The germline V gene has CDR1 SGHRS and CDR2 YFSETQ. The CDR3 covers 15 residues. V was pared by 1 base and J by 1 base, with 8 bases between. CDR3 sequence reads: CASSLNGLTNEKLFF. The DNA for the CDR3 is TGCGCCAGCAGCTTGAACGGTTTAACTAATGAAAAACTGTTTTTT. The variable domain in full, completed from reference TRBV5-1 and TRBJ1-4, reads KAGVTQTPRYLIKTRGQQVTLSCSPISGHRSVSWYQQTPGQGLQFLFEYFSETQRNKGNFPGRFSGRQFSNSRSEMNVSTLELGDSALYLCASSLNGLTNEKLFFGSGTQLSVL.

Worth noting for this clone: Other DNA variants within this sample encode the same CDR3. J is TRBJ1-2 and V is TRBV7-3, with 7 bases identical to TRBD1. V lost 5 bases to trimming and J lost 2 bases; unmatched junction nucleotides: 2. This CDR3 is 13 amino acids long. Germline CDR1 reads SGHTA; CDR2 reads FQGTGA. CDR3 sequence reads: CASSPGQNYGYTF. The CDR3 region has the DNA TGTGCCAGCAGCCCGGGACAGAACTATGGCTACACCTTC. The variable domain in full, completed from reference TRBV7-3 and TRBJ1-2, reads GAGVSQTPSNKVTEKGKYVELRCDPISGHTALYWYRQSLGQGPEFLIYFQGTGAADDSGLPNDRFFAVRPEGSVSTLKIQRTERGDSAVYLCASSPGQNYGYTFGSGTRLTVV.

This sequence joins TRBV20-1 and TRBJ2-1; 11 bases match TRBD2. CDR1 and CDR2 from the germline V gene are DFQATT and SNEGSKA (reference sequence). This CDR3 is built from 15 residues. J was trimmed by 5 bases and V by 3 bases; bases with no gene match: 6. CDR3 sequence (DNA): TGCAGTGCTAGTAGCGGGAGGGCCGTAAACAATGAGCAGTTCTTC. Protein: CSASSGRAVNNEQFF.

This sequence joins TRBV11-2 and TRBJ2-7; D gene uncertain. From germline, CDR1 is SGHAT and CDR2 FQNNGV. This CDR3 is built from 14 residues. The V end lost 1 base, the J end lost 2 bases, and 9 bases lay between the germline ends. This CDR3 reads CASSLARLTYEQYF. The DNA of the CDR3 is TGTGCCAGCAGCTTAGCGAGGTTAACCTACGAGCAGTACTTC.

The chain links TRBV29-1 to TRBJ1-1; no clear D gene. This CDR3 is 11 amino acids long. Germline V gene lookup returns CDR1 SQVTM and CDR2 ANQGSEA. Trimming left V 6 bases short and J 9 bases short, with 14 bases between. CDR3 residues: CSVHTRIQAFF. The CDR3, as DNA: TGCAGCGTGCATACAAGAATACAAGCTTTCTTT.

The chain has TRBV12-5 and TRBJ1-6; D not resolved. Germline lookup yields CDR1 LGHNT and CDR2 FRNRAP. Trimming cost V 2 bases and J 7 bases, with 6 bases left between them. There are 13 residues in the CDR3. The CDR3 is CASGLTENSPLHF. The CDR3, as DNA: TGTGCTAGTGGTTTGACGGAGAATTCACCCCTCCACTTT.

The genes are TRBV9 and TRBJ2-3; 7 bases line up with TRBD1. This CDR3 contains 17 residues. The germline V gene has CDR1 SGDLS and CDR2 YYNGEE. Trimming took 3 bases from V and 2 from J; bases not matched to a gene: 12. The CDR3 protein is CASSARSGTAFTDTQYF. DNA of the CDR3: TGTGCCAGCAGCGCCCGATCCGGGACAGCTTTCACAGATACGCAGTATTTT. The full variable domain, its missing parts supplied by reference TRBV9 and TRBJ2-3, is DSGVTQTPKHLITATGQRVTLRCSPRSGDLSVYWYQQSLDQGLQFLIQYYNGEERAKGNILERFSAQQFPDLHSELNLSSLELGDSALYFCASSARSGTAFTDTQYFGPGTRLTVL.

The chain combines TRBV9 with TRBJ1-5, with D unresolved. The CDR3 runs to 15 residues. V dropped 1 base and J dropped 0 bases, with 8 bases sitting between them. Germline V CDR1 and CDR2: SGDLS, YYNGEE. The CDR3: CASSVYEDSNQPQHF. The CDR3 DNA reads TGTGCCAGCAGCGTATATGAGGATAGCAATCAGCCCCAGCATTTT.

The CDR3 DNA sequence: TGTGCCAGCAGCTGGAAACAGGGGGCTGAAGCTTTCTTT. This translates into CASSWKQGAEAFF. The gene calls are TRBV7-2 and TRBJ1-1, with 8 positions matching TRBD1. This CDR3 region has 13 residues. Germline V gene data show CDR1 as SGHTA and CDR2 as FQGNSA. V gave up 4 bases and J gave up 6 bases; unmatched junction bases: 4. The variable domain in full, completed from reference TRBV7-2 and TRBJ1-1, reads GAGVSQSPSNKVTEKGKDVELRCDPISGHTALYWYRQSLGQGLEFLIYFQGNSAPDKSGLPSDRFSAERTGGSVSTLTIQRTQQEDSAVYLCASSWKQGAEAFFGQGTRLTVV.